This TCR beta chain was observed in a study of T cells in tuberculosis. Study at large: A South African cohort included IGRA-negative adolescents, latently infected IGRA-positive adolescents and adults with active tuberculosis.

Sequencing was performed with immunoSEQ multiplex PCR; in TCRdb, only in-frame clones are kept and a portion is missing. The sample consists of 30,000 to 45,000 clones, approximately 94% of them appearing once. V gave up 3 bases and J gave up 1 base, with 13 bases separating them. In germline, CDR1 is SGHTA, CDR2 FQGNSA. This CDR3 has 15 residues. This clone was observed a single time. The specimen sequenced was PBMCs. The chain employs TRBV7-2 and TRBJ2-7; tentative D call: TRBD1 (8 bases). The TCR comes from a donor between 10 and 35 years old with latent tuberculosis or without tuberculosis infection. Some clones in this sample may be carry-over from other donors' samples. CDR3 DNA sequence: TGTGCCAGCAGCTTCGGACAGGGAGGGTCCTACGAGCAGTACTTC. The encoded protein is CASSFGQGGSYEQYF.